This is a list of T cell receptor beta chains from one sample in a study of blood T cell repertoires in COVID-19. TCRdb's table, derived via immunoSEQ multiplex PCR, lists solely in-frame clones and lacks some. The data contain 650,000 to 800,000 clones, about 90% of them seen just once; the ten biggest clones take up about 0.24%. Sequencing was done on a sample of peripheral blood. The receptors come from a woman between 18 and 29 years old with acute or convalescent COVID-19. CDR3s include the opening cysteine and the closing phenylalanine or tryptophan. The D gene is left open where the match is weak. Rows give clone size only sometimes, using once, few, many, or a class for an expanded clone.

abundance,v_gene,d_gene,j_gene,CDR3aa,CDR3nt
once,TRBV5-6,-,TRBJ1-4,CASSPGWAEKLFF,TGTGCCAGCTCACCCGGTTGGGCTGAAAAACTGTTTTTT
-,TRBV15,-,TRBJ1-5,CATSTEERRINQPQHF,TGTGCCACCAGCACCGAGGAGAGAAGGATCAATCAGCCCCAGCATTTT
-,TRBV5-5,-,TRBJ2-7,CASSLSSFFTYEQYF,TGTGCCAGCAGCTTATCTAGTTTCTTTACCTACGAGCAGTACTTC
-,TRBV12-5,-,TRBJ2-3,CASGLVRLVGGLEGQTDTQYF,TGTGCTAGTGGTTTGGTACGATTGGTGGGAGGATTAGAGGGGCAGACAGATACGCAGTATTTT
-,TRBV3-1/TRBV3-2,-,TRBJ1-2,CASSQLKSRNYGYTF,TGTGCCAGCAGCCAATTGAAATCTAGGAACTATGGCTACACCTTC
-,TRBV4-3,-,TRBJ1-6,CASSQVRENSPLHF,TGCGCCAGCAGCCAAGTTCGGGAGAATTCACCCCTCCACTTT
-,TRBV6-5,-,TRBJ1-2,CASSQDSDYGYTF,TGTGCCAGCAGCCAAGACAGCGACTATGGCTACACCTTC
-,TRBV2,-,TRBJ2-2,CASENTGELFF,TGTGCCAGCGAGAATACCGGGGAGCTGTTTTTT
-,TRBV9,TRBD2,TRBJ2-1,CASSVGGGTYNEQFF,TGTGCCAGCAGCGTAGGCGGGGGAACCTACAATGAGCAGTTCTTC
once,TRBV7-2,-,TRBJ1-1,CASSLSGRTEAFF,TGTGCCAGCAGCTTGAGCGGGAGGACTGAAGCTTTCTTT
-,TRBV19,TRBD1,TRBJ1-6,CASSIWKGGDSPLHF,TGTGCCAGTAGTATATGGAAAGGGGGCGATTCACCCCTCCACTTT
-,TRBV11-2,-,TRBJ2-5,CASSLGEWTQYF,TGTGCCAGCAGCTTAGGCGAGTGGACCCAGTACTTC
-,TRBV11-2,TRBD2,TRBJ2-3,CASSLGTSGFVAQYF,TGTGCCAGCAGCTTAGGAACTAGCGGCTTCGTTGCGCAGTATTTT
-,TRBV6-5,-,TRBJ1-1,CASRISPLAEAFF,TGTGCCAGTAGGATTAGCCCCCTTGCTGAAGCTTTCTTT
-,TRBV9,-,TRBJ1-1,CASSGPAGSYTEAFF,TGTGCCAGCAGCGGACCTGCGGGTTCCTACACTGAAGCTTTCTTT
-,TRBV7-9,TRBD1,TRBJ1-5,CASSLVEGASGQPQHF,TGTGCCAGCAGCTTAGTGGAGGGGGCGAGTGGTCAGCCCCAGCATTTT
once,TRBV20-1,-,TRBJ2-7,CSASRGSGSSSYEQYF,TGCAGTGCTAGTCGGGGGAGTGGGAGCTCTTCCTACGAGCAGTACTTC
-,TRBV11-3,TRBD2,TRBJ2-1,CASSLGLAGGREQFF,TGTGCCAGCAGCTTAGGTCTTGCGGGGGGCCGAGAGCAGTTCTTC
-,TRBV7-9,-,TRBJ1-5,CASSPLWSGSNQPQHF,TGTGCCAGCAGCCCCTTGTGGTCGGGGTCTAATCAGCCCCAGCATTTT
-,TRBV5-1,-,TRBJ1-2,CASSLGGGEGYGYTF,TGCGCCAGCAGCTTGGGTGGGGGCGAAGGCTATGGCTACACCTTC
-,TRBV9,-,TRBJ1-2,CASSFPRDTSNYGYTF,TGTGCCAGCAGTTTCCCACGGGACACTAGTAACTATGGCTACACCTTC
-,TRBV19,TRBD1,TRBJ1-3,CATKQGFSGNTIYF,TGTGCCACAAAACAGGGGTTCTCTGGAAACACCATATATTTT
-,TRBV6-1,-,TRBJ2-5,CASSESPQGSETQYF,TGTGCCAGCAGTGAAAGCCCACAGGGATCAGAGACCCAGTACTTC
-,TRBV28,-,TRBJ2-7,CASSLLIEQYF,TGTGCCAGCAGTTTACTAATCGAGCAGTACTTC
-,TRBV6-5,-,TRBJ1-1,CASTYRGNTEAFF,TGTGCCAGCACCTACCGGGGAAACACTGAAGCTTTCTTT
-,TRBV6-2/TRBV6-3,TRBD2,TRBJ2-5,CASSKTSGGPQETQYF,TGTGCCAGCAGTAAGACTAGCGGGGGACCCCAAGAGACCCAGTACTTC
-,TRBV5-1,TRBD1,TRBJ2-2,CASSLYRGTGELFF,TGCGCCAGCAGCCTATACAGGGGGACCGGGGAGCTGTTTTTT
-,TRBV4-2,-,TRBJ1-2,CASSQDSRADYGYTF,TGTGCCAGCAGCCAAGATTCGAGGGCGGACTATGGCTACACCTTC
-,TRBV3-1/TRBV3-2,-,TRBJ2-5,CASSQAGYQETQYF,TGTGCCAGCAGCCAAGCGGGGTACCAAGAGACCCAGTACTTC
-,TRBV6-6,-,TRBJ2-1,CASSAWGPDYNEQFF,TGTGCCAGCTCCGCGTGGGGCCCGGACTACAATGAGCAGTTCTTC
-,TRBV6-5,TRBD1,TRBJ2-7,CASSNIGDRGGEQYF,TGTGCCAGCAGTAACATTGGTGACAGGGGGGGTGAGCAGTACTTC
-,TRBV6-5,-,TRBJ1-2,CASSQWRGLYGYTF,TGTGCCAGCAGTCAATGGAGGGGCCTTTACGGCTACACCTTC
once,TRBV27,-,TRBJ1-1,CASKRANTEAFF,TGTGCCAGCAAACGAGCGAACACTGAAGCTTTCTTT
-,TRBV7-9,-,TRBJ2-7,CASSSRSPILNLTYEQYF,TGTGCCAGCAGCTCCCGGAGCCCCATTTTGAACTTAACCTACGAGCAGTACTTC
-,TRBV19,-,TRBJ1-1,CASSPSFGVGVAFF,TGTGCCAGTAGTCCTTCGTTTGGTGTCGGGGTAGCTTTCTTT
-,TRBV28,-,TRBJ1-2,CASSSTTGIPGGYTF,TGTGCCAGCAGTTCAACTACAGGGATCCCGGGTGGCTACACCTTC
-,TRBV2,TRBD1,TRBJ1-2,CASSGGQHSVYGYTF,TGTGCCAGCAGTGGGGGACAGCACTCGGTTTATGGCTACACCTTC
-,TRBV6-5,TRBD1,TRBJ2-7,CASSYLRTGIFNEQYF,TGTGCCAGCAGTTACCTGAGGACAGGGATTTTCAACGAGCAGTACTTC
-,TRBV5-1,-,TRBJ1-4,CASSVRPAAVNEKLFF,TGCGCCAGCAGCGTACGACCTGCGGCCGTAAATGAAAAACTGTTTTTT
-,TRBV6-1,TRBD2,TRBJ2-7,CASSERGESYEQYF,TGTGCCAGCAGTGAGCGGGGGGAATCCTACGAGCAGTACTTC
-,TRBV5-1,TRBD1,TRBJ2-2,CASSPAGQGSVTGELFF,TGCGCCAGCAGCCCGGCTGGACAGGGAAGTGTGACCGGGGAGCTGTTTTTT
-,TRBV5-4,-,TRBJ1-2,CASSRDNRGGYTF,TGTGCCAGCAGCCGGGACAATCGGGGTGGCTACACCTTC
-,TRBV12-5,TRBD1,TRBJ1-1,CASGPEDRLGTEAFF,TGTGCTAGTGGCCCCGAGGACAGGTTGGGCACTGAAGCTTTCTTT
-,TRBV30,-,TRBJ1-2,CAWSVPGAQGYTF,TGTGCCTGGAGTGTCCCAGGGGCGCAAGGCTACACCTTC
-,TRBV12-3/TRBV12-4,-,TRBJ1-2,CASSLDLRGGDTF,TGTGCCAGCAGTCTAGACCTCAGGGGAGGGGACACCTTC
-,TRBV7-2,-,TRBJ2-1,CASSLGQFGNEQFF,TGTGCCAGCAGCTTAGGGCAATTTGGCAATGAGCAGTTCTTC
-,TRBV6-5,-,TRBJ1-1,CASSYSRNTEAFF,TGTGCCAGCAGTTACTCCAGGAACACTGAAGCTTTCTTT
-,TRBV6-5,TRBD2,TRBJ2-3,CASGTSLGTQYF,TGTGCCAGCGGGACTAGCCTGGGTACGCAGTATTTT
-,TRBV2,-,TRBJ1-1,CASIPPPDTEAFF,TGTGCCAGCATTCCCCCCCCAGACACTGAAGCTTTCTTT
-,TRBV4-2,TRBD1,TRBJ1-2,CASSQRDRNYGYTF,TGTGCCAGCAGCCAGAGGGACAGGAACTATGGCTACACCTTC
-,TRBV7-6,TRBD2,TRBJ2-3,CASSIRATSVGDTQYF,TGTGCCAGCAGCATCCGCGCGACTAGCGTGGGAGATACGCAGTATTTT
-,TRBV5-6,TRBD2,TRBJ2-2,CASSSPGGKDGELFF,TGTGCCAGCAGCTCCCCGGGGGGGAAGGACGGGGAGCTGTTTTTT
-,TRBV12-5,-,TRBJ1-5,CASGFIAREGQPQHF,TGTGCTAGTGGTTTTATAGCCAGGGAAGGTCAGCCCCAGCATTTT
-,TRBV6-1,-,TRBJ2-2,CASSGHRALGTGELFF,TGTGCCAGCAGTGGGCACAGGGCGTTGGGGACCGGGGAGCTGTTTTTT
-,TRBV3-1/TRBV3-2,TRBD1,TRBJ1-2,CASSQDPGGIIYGYTF,TGTGCCAGCAGCCAAGACCCAGGGGGCATCATCTATGGCTACACCTTC
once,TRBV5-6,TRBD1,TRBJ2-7,CASSPTDRVGYEQYF,TGTGCCAGCAGCCCAACGGACAGGGTAGGGTACGAGCAGTACTTC
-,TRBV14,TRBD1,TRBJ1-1,CASSLGRGGEAFF,TGTGCCAGCAGCCTCGGGAGAGGGGGCGAAGCTTTCTTT
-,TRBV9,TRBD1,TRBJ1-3,CASSATGGPGNTIYF,TGTGCCAGCAGCGCGACAGGGGGCCCTGGAAACACCATATATTTT
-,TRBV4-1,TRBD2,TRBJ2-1,CASSQVLAGGQDEQFF,TGCGCCAGCAGCCAAGTCCTAGCGGGGGGCCAGGATGAGCAGTTCTTC
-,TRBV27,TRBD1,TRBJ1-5,CASSTYRGGGNQPQHF,TGTGCCAGCAGTACGTACAGGGGTGGAGGCAATCAGCCCCAGCATTTT